The next 18 T cell receptor beta chains were all read from a single sample in a study of molecular identifiers for immune sequencing clone quantification. MiXCR was run by TCRdb on the PCR reads, yielding one entry per CDR3 protein. Of under 800,000 distinct CDR3 sequences listed, roughly 23% are singletons. Sequencing input: naive CD8+ T cells from blood, with Jurkat cell RNA spiked in. Regarding subset: FACS-sorted CD8+CD4-CCR7+CD45RA+ naive T cells. These receptor sequences come from a human donor in good health. Some libraries in this study had Jurkat cell RNA spiked in.

The V gene is TRBV4-1, the J gene TRBJ1-2; D is uncertain. CDR3 length equals 15 residues. The V end was cut by 8 bases, the J end by 2 bases, with 18 bases between. CDR1 is MGHRA and CDR2 is YSYEKL in the germline V gene. CDR3 region: CASGKGVGQNYGYTF. The DNA of the CDR3 is TGCGCCAGCGGGAAGGGCGTCGGGCAAAACTATGGCTACACCTTC.

This clonotype was counted only a few times. The J gene is TRBJ2-7, the V gene TRBV4-3; 7 nucleotides line up with TRBD1. The CDR3 runs 14 residues. After removal of 3 bases from V and 2 bases from J, the junction contained 4 bases not matched to a gene. Germline values: CDR1 LGHNA, CDR2 YSLEER. This CDR3 is CASSQYTGAYEQYF. The CDR3 nucleotides read TGCGCCAGCAGCCAGTATACAGGGGCCTACGAGCAGTACTTC.

This CDR3 reads CASSLSRPRHEQYF. The CDR3 nucleotides are TGTGCCAGCAGCCTCTCGCGGCCCCGCCATGAGCAGTACTTC. This chain joins TRBV5-6 and TRBJ2-5; D remains unclear. Germline CDR1 is SGHDT and CDR2 is YYEEEE. The CDR3 has 14 amino acids. Trimming took off 4 bases at V and 11 bases at J, with 21 bases between the two ends.

As to this clonotype: A single base separates this from a much larger clone, so it may be a read error. This sequence joins TRBV5-1 and TRBJ2-5; TRBD1 aligns across 9 bases. The germline CDR1 and CDR2 sequences are SGHRS and YFSETQ. V lost 3 bases to trimming and J lost 6 bases; unmatched junction nucleotides: 6. The CDR3 spans 14 residues. The CDR3 region is CASSSGTGLKTQYF. The CDR3 DNA reads TGCGCCAGCAGCTCGGGGACAGGGTTAAAGACCCAGTACTTC. Variable domain in full (rest from reference TRBV5-1 and TRBJ2-5): KAGVTQTPRYLIKTRGQQVTLSCSPISGHRSVSWYQQTPGQGLQFLFEYFSETQRNKGNFPGRFSGRQFSNSRSEMNVSTLELGDSALYLCASSSGTGLKTQYFGPGTRLLVL.

Many counts were recorded for this clonotype. This chain links TRBV4-1 with TRBJ1-1; tentatively, D is TRBD1 (6 bases). In germline, CDR1 is MGHRA, CDR2 YSYEKL. The germline V and J ends were trimmed by 0 bases and 11 bases, with 16 bases remaining between them. The CDR3 is 14 amino acids. The chain's CDR3 is CASSQDWGQDNAFF. CDR3 coding DNA: TGCGCCAGCAGCCAAGATTGGGGGCAGGACAACGCTTTCTTT.

In its sample, this clonotype was seen many times. The chain has TRBV5-1 and TRBJ2-7; D is possibly TRBD1 (6 bases). The germline gives CDR1 SGHRS, CDR2 YFSETQ. The CDR3 runs 13 residues. V shed 3 bases and J shed 4 bases, with 11 bases lying between them. The CDR3 here is CASSSGTGYEQYF. The CDR3 coding sequence is TGCGCCAGCAGCTCCGGAACAGGGTACGAGCAGTACTTC.

This chain joins TRBV3-1 and TRBJ1-6; D gene unclear. CDR1 is LGHDT and CDR2 is YNNKEL in the germline V gene (reference sequence). This CDR3 spans 15 amino acids. Deletions cut 4 bases from V and 7 bases from J, with 14 bases between. CDR3: CASSPRGNPNSPLHF. CDR3 nucleotide sequence: TGTGCCAGCAGCCCCCGCGGGAACCCCAATTCACCCCTCCACTTT.

On this clonotype: This may stem from a read error, because a much larger clone lies one nucleotide away. V is TRBV30 and J is TRBJ1-1; D possibly corresponds to TRBD1 (6 bases). In germline, CDR1 is GTSNPN, CDR2 SVGIG (reference sequence). V was trimmed by 1 base and J by 4 bases, leaving 10 bases between them. CDR3 length: 13 residues. In nucleotides, the CDR3 is TGTGCCTGGAGTGCGTGGGGGGCCACTGAAGCTTTCTTT. Translating it yields CAWSAWGATEAFF.

This clonotype has at least ten counts. The chain combines TRBV19 with TRBJ2-5; 10 bases agree with TRBD1. V shed 5 bases and J 2 bases; nucleotides not matched to a gene: 8. The germline gives CDR1 LNHDA, CDR2 SQIVND (reference sequence). This CDR3 is 16 amino acids long. The chain's CDR3 is CASSPAGTGAQETQYF. The CDR3, as DNA: TGTGCCAGTAGTCCAGCCGGGACAGGGGCGCAAGAGACCCAGTACTTC.

This sequence joins TRBV20-1 and TRBJ2-3; D may be TRBD1 (6 bases). The V end was cut by 0 bases, the J end by 3 bases, with 16 bases between. There are 16 residues in the CDR3. Germline lookup yields CDR1 DFQATT and CDR2 SNEGSKA (reference sequence). Written as DNA, the CDR3 is TGCAGTGCTAGAGATCTAGCAGGGGCTGGGACAGATACGCAGTATTTT. Translated: CSARDLAGAGTDTQYF.

This clonotype has a handful of counts. The V gene is TRBV28, the J gene TRBJ2-7; D could derive from TRBD1 or TRBD2 (5 bases each). Deletions cut 3 bases from V and 7 bases from J, with 22 bases between. The CDR3 is 16 residues long. Germline lookup yields CDR1 MDHEN and CDR2 SYDVKM. The CDR3 DNA sequence: TGTGCCAGCAGTTTTCCGCCAGGAGGCTACTGGGGGGAGCAGTACTTC. This encodes CASSFPPGGYWGEQYF.

This clonotype was recorded at least ten times. The chain joins TRBV4-3 to TRBJ2-3; unclear D gene. CDR3 size: 16 residues. V shed 3 bases and J shed 5 bases, with 18 bases lying between them. Germline CDR1 and CDR2: LGHNA and YSLEER. The CDR3 loop reads CASSQTKALLGDTQYF. CDR3 bases: TGCGCCAGCAGCCAGACGAAGGCCTTGCTCGGAGATACGCAGTATTTT.

The chain employs TRBV7-2 and TRBJ2-1; 16 positions match TRBD2. The CDR3 has 15 amino acids. The trim removed 6 bases at V and 6 bases at J, leaving 2 bases unmatched. Germline CDR1 SGHTA, CDR2 FQGNSA. In nucleotides, the CDR3 is TGTGCCAGCAGGGGGACTAGCGGGGGGGCCAATGAGCAGTTCTTC. Protein product: CASRGTSGGANEQFF.

A note on this clonotype: A much larger clone lies one base from this, so it may be a read error. The chain's CDR3 is CSARGRLQETQCF. The DNA of the CDR3 is TGCAGTGCCAGAGGTCGCCTCCAAGAGACCCAGTGCTTC. This chain uses TRBV20-1 with TRBJ2-5, with no clear D. CDR3 length: 13 amino acids. CDR1 is DFQATT, CDR2 SNEGSKA, per germline (reference sequence).

This clonotype was seen many times. The chain carries TRBV4-1 and TRBJ2-5, with TRBD2 matching over 8 bases. The germline gives CDR1 MGHRA, CDR2 YSYEKL. This CDR3 has 15 residues. Losses at the gene ends were 3 bases for V and 4 bases for J; bases not matched to a gene: 7. The CDR3 protein is CASSHGTSVRETQYF. DNA for the CDR3: TGCGCCAGCAGCCACGGGACTAGTGTTAGAGAGACCCAGTACTTC.

The genes are TRBV11-2 and TRBJ2-4; 11 nucleotides line up with TRBD1. This CDR3 has 14 amino acids. With 6 bases clipped from V and 6 bases from J, the junction kept 4 bases outside the gene matches. Germline CDR1 SGHAT, CDR2 FQNNGV. The CDR3 is CASRSGQGGNIQYF. For the CDR3, the DNA is TGTGCCAGCAGATCGGGACAGGGGGGAAACATTCAGTACTTC. Full variable domain (outside the CDR3, taken from reference TRBV11-2 and TRBJ2-4): EAGVAQSPRYKIIEKRQSVAFWCNPISGHATLYWYQQILGQGPKLLIQFQNNGVVDDSQLPKDRFSAERLKGVDSTLKIQPAKLEDSAVYLCASRSGQGGNIQYFGAGTRLSVL.

The chain has TRBV14 and TRBJ2-5, with 7 bases that match TRBD1. Germline lookup yields CDR1 SGHDN and CDR2 FVKESK. V dropped 1 base and J dropped 1; count of bases not matched to a gene: 9. This CDR3 has 17 residues. The CDR3 region has the DNA TGTGCCAGCAGCCAAGCCGAAGGGGGCGCGGGCCAAGAGACCCAGTACTTC. It encodes CASSQAEGGAGQETQYF.

The chain uses TRBV6-1 and TRBJ2-7; D is unresolved. CDR1 MNHNS and CDR2 SASEGT come from the germline V gene. This CDR3 region has 11 residues. V was cut by 8 bases and J by 3 bases, with 8 bases left in between. The CDR3 region is CASARGYEQYF. In nucleotides, the CDR3 is TGTGCCAGCGCCCGAGGCTACGAGCAGTACTTC.